Listed below are T cell receptor beta chains from one sample, sequenced in a study of cytomegalovirus exposure and HLA in healthy donors. Sequencing was performed with immunoSEQ multiplex PCR; in TCRdb, only in-frame clones are kept and a portion is missing. The data show approximately 110,000 clones, roughly 69% seen once. The sequenced material came from PBMCs. These receptors originate from a woman between 40 and 50 years old in good health and CMV-seropositive. CDR3s include the opening cysteine and the closing phenylalanine or tryptophan. Fields, in order: CDR3 DNA, CDR3 protein, V gene, J gene, clone size, D gene, CDR3 length. A D gene is named only where the DNA matches it firmly. For some rows the clone size is stated as once, few or many, or as a class when expanded; others skip it.

CDR3 DNA: TGTGCCAGCAGTTTAGGCAAAATCTACGAGCAGTACTTC
CDR3 protein: CASSLGKIYEQYF
V gene: TRBV27
J gene: TRBJ2-7
clone size: .
D gene: .
CDR3 length: 13

CDR3 DNA: TGTGCCAGCAGCTCTAGCGGGAGCTCCTACGAGCAGTACTTC
CDR3 protein: CASSSSGSSYEQYF
V gene: TRBV13
J gene: TRBJ2-7
clone size: .
D gene: TRBD2
CDR3 length: 14

CDR3 DNA: TGCAGCGTCGCAGTATACAATGAGCAGTTCTTC
CDR3 protein: CSVAVYNEQFF
V gene: TRBV29-1
J gene: TRBJ2-1
clone size: .
D gene: .
CDR3 length: 11

CDR3 DNA: TGCAGCGTTGAAGTTCGGGGGACAGGGAACACCGGGGAGCTGTTTTTT
CDR3 protein: CSVEVRGTGNTGELFF
V gene: TRBV29-1
J gene: TRBJ2-2
clone size: .
D gene: TRBD1
CDR3 length: 16

CDR3 DNA: TGTGCCAGCAGTGAGACACGATCCTTC
CDR3 protein: CASSETRSF
V gene: TRBV6-1
J gene: TRBJ2-7
clone size: .
D gene: .
CDR3 length: 9

CDR3 DNA: TGTGCCAGCAGGATTGAAGACAGGGGGGGAGAGACCCAGTACTTC
CDR3 protein: CASRIEDRGGETQYF
V gene: TRBV6-1
J gene: TRBJ2-5
clone size: .
D gene: TRBD1
CDR3 length: 15

CDR3 DNA: TGTGCCAGCAGGGAGAGTGGGGGCCCAGGGGAGCTGTTTTTT
CDR3 protein: CASRESGGPGELFF
V gene: TRBV2
J gene: TRBJ2-2
clone size: .
D gene: .
CDR3 length: 14

CDR3 DNA: TGTGCCAGCAGCTTACATGGGCAGGACAATGAGCAGTTCTTC
CDR3 protein: CASSLHGQDNEQFF
V gene: TRBV11-2
J gene: TRBJ2-1
clone size: .
D gene: .
CDR3 length: 14

CDR3 DNA: TGTGCTAGCAGCTTAAGAGGACCTCAGGGCTCTGGGGCCAACGTCCTGACTTTC
CDR3 protein: CASSLRGPQGSGANVLTF
V gene: TRBV7-7
J gene: TRBJ2-6
clone size: .
D gene: .
CDR3 length: 18

CDR3 DNA: TGCGCCAGCAGCCAAGCTCTCAATGGGCCAGCTTTTTACTATGGCTACACCTTC
CDR3 protein: CASSQALNGPAFYYGYTF
V gene: TRBV4-3
J gene: TRBJ1-2
clone size: .
D gene: .
CDR3 length: 18

CDR3 DNA: TGTGCCAGCAGTTTCATGGGGCAGGGGCGCACCCTCCACTTT
CDR3 protein: CASSFMGQGRTLHF
V gene: TRBV27
J gene: TRBJ1-6
clone size: .
D gene: .
CDR3 length: 14

CDR3 DNA: TGTGCCAGCACCGACGATAGGGACTTTCAAGAGACCCAGTACTTC
CDR3 protein: CASTDDRDFQETQYF
V gene: TRBV7-9
J gene: TRBJ2-5
clone size: .
D gene: .
CDR3 length: 15

CDR3 DNA: TGTGCCAGCACCCCCGTCCCGGGGCAGCCCCAGCATTTT
CDR3 protein: CASTPVPGQPQHF
V gene: TRBV27
J gene: TRBJ1-5
clone size: .
D gene: .
CDR3 length: 13

CDR3 DNA: TGTGCCAGCAGTTCCCAGCGGGGGGCCTCCTACGAGCAGTACTTC
CDR3 protein: CASSSQRGASYEQYF
V gene: TRBV27
J gene: TRBJ2-7
clone size: .
D gene: TRBD2
CDR3 length: 15

CDR3 DNA: TGTGCCAGCAGCTTAGCGTTCGGACAGGGGTCCTACAATGAGCAGTTCTTC
CDR3 protein: CASSLAFGQGSYNEQFF
V gene: TRBV7-9
J gene: TRBJ2-1
clone size: once
D gene: TRBD1
CDR3 length: 17

CDR3 DNA: TGTGCCAGTAGCACTGCTAAACAGGGGTACTATGGCTACACCTTC
CDR3 protein: CASSTAKQGYYGYTF
V gene: TRBV19
J gene: TRBJ1-2
clone size: .
D gene: TRBD1
CDR3 length: 15

CDR3 DNA: TGTGCCAGCAGCTCGAGAGGGAGCGGGGGCTACAATGAGCAGTTCTTC
CDR3 protein: CASSSRGSGGYNEQFF
V gene: TRBV11-3
J gene: TRBJ2-1
clone size: once
D gene: TRBD2
CDR3 length: 16

CDR3 DNA: TGTGCCAGCAGCTTAAGGTCCAGGGAGGCTGAAGCTTTCTTT
CDR3 protein: CASSLRSREAEAFF
V gene: TRBV7-2
J gene: TRBJ1-1
clone size: .
D gene: .
CDR3 length: 14

CDR3 DNA: TGTGCCAGCAGCTTCGAGCAGGGCTCTGATACGCAGTATTTT
CDR3 protein: CASSFEQGSDTQYF
V gene: TRBV11-3
J gene: TRBJ2-3
clone size: .
D gene: .
CDR3 length: 14

CDR3 DNA: TGCAGCGGAGGGACAGGGGTGACGGGCGAGCAGTACTTC
CDR3 protein: CSGGTGVTGEQYF
V gene: TRBV29-1
J gene: TRBJ2-7
clone size: .
D gene: TRBD1
CDR3 length: 13

CDR3 DNA: TGCGCCAGCAGCTTACAGGGGTCGAGCTCCTACAATGAGCAGTTCTTC
CDR3 protein: CASSLQGSSSYNEQFF
V gene: TRBV5-1
J gene: TRBJ2-1
clone size: .
D gene: TRBD1
CDR3 length: 16

CDR3 DNA: TGTGCCAGCAGCCAAGGAGCCAGGGGATACAATGAGCAGTTCTTC
CDR3 protein: CASSQGARGYNEQFF
V gene: TRBV4-2
J gene: TRBJ2-1
clone size: .
D gene: .
CDR3 length: 15